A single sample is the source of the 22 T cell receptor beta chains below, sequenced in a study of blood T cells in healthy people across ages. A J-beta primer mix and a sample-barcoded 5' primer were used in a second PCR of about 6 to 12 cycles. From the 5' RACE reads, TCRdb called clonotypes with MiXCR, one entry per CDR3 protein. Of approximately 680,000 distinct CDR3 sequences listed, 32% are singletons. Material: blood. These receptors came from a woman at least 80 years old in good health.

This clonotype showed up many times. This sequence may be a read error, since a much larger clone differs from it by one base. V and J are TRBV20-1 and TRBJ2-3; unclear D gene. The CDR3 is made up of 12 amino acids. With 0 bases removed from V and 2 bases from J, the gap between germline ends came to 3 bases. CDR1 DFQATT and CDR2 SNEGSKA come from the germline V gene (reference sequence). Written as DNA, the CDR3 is TGCAGTGCTAGAGAAATCACAGATACGCAGTATTTT. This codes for CSAREITDTQYF.

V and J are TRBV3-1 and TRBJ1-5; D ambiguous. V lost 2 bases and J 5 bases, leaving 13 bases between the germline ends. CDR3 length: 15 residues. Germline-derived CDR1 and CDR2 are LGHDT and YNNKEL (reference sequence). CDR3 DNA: TGTGCCAGCAGCCAAAAATGGGGTGGTCATCAGCCCCAGCATTTT. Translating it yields CASSQKWGGHQPQHF.

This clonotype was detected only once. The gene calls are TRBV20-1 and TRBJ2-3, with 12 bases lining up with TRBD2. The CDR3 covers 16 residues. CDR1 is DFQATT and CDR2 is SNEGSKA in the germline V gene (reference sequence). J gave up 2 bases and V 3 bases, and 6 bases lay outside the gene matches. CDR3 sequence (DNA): TGCAGTGCTAGGAATCTAGCGGGAGGGTACACAGATACGCAGTATTTT. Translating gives CSARNLAGGYTDTQYF.

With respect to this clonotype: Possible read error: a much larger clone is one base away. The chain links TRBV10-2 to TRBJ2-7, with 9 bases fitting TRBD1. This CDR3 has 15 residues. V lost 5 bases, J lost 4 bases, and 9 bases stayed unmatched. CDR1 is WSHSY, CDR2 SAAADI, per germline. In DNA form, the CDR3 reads TGCGCCAGCAGTCGCGAGGGGACAGGGAGTTACGAGCAGTACTTC. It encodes CASSREGTGSYEQYF.

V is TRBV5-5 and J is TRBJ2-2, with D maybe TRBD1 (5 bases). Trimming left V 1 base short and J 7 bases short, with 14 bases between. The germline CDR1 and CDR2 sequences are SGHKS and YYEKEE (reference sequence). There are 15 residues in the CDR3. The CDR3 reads CASSLRGLEHGELFF. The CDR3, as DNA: TGTGCCAGCAGCTTGAGGGGATTGGAGCACGGGGAGCTGTTTTTT.

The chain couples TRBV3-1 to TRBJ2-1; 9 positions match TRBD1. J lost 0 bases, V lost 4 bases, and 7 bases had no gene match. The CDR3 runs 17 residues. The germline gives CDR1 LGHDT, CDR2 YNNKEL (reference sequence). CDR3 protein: CASSPHGTGSSYNEQFF. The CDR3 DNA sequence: TGTGCCAGCAGCCCTCATGGGACAGGGAGCTCCTACAATGAGCAGTTCTTC.

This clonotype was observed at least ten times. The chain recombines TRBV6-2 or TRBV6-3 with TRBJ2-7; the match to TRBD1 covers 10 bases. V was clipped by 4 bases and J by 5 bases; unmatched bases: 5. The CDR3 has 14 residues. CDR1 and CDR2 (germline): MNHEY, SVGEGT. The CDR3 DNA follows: TGTGCCAGCAGTTCCCCGGGACAGGGGAACGAGCAGTACTTC. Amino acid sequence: CASSSPGQGNEQYF.

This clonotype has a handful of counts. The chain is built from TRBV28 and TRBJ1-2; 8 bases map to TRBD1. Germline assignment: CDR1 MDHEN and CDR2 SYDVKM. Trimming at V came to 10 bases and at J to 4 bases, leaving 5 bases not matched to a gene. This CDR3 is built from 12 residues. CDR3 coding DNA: TGTGCCACAGGGGGCGAGGGCTATGGCTACACCTTC. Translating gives CATGGEGYGYTF.

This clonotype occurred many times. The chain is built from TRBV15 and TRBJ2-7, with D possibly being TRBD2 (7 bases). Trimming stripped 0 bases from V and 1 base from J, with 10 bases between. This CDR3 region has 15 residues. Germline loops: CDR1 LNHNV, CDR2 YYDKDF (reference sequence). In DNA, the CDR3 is TGTGCCACCAGCAGAGATCGGGGGGCATCCTACGAGCAGTACTTC. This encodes CATSRDRGASYEQYF.

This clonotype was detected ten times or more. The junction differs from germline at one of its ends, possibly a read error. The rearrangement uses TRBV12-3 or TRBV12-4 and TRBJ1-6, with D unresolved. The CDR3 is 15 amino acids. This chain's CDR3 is CASSFVPSHNSPLHF. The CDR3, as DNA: TGTGCCAGCAGTTTTGTCCCCTCCCATAATTCACCCCTCCACTTT.

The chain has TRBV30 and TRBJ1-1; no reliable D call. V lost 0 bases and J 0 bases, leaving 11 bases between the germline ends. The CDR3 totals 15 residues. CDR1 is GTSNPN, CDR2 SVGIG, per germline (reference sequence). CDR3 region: CAWSVGGPMNTEAFF. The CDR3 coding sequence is TGTGCCTGGAGTGTTGGAGGGCCGATGAACACTGAAGCTTTCTTT.

The CDR3 is CASSLVDTATYEQYF. The CDR3, as DNA: TGTGCCAGCAGCTTAGTGGACACGGCGACCTACGAGCAGTACTTC. The V gene is TRBV11-2, the J gene TRBJ2-7, with D possibly TRBD1 on 5 matching bases. Trimming removed 1 base at V and 2 bases at J, with 12 bases between. The CDR3 sequence is 15 residues long. Germline V gives CDR1 SGHAT, CDR2 FQNNGV.

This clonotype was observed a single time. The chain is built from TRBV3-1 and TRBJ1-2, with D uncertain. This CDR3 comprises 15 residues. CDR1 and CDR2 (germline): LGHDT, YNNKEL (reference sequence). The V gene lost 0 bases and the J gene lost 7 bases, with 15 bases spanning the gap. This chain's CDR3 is CASSQERPGSFGYTF. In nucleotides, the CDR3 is TGTGCCAGCAGCCAAGAAAGGCCGGGGTCTTTTGGCTACACCTTC.

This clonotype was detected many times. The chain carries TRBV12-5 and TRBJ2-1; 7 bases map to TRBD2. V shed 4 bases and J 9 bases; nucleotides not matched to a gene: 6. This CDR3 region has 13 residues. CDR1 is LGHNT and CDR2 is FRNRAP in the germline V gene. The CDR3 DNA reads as TGTGCTAGTGGTTCCTGGGGGGGTGGTGAGCAGTTCTTC. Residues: CASGSWGGGEQFF.

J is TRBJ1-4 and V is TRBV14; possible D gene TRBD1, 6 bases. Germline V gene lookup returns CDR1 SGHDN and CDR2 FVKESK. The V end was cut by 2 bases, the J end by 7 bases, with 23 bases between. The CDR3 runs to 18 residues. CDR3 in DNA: TGTGCCAGCAGCCAAAGGTTGGCAGGGGCGGATTCAGGTGAAAAACTGTTTTTT. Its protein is CASSQRLAGADSGEKLFF.

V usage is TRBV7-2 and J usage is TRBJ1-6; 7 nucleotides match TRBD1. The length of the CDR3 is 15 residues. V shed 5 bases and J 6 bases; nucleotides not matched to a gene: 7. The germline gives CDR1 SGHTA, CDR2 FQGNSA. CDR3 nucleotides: TGTGCCAGCAGCCCTAGACAGGGCAGTAATTCACCCCTCCACTTT. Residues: CASSPRQGSNSPLHF.

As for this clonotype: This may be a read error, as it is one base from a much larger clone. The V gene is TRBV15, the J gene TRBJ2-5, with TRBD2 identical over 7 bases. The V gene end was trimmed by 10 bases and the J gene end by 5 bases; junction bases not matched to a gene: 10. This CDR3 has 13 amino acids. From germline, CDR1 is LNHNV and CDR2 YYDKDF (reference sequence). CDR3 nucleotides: TGTGCCATAGGCGCGGGGGATTGGGAGACCCAGTACTTC. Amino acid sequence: CAIGAGDWETQYF. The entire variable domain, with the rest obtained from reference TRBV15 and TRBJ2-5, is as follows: DAMVIQNPRYQVTQFGKPVTLSCSQTLNHNVMYWYQQKSSQAPKLLFHYYDKDFNNEADTPDNFQSRRPNTSFCFLDIRSPGLGDTAMYLCAIGAGDWETQYFGPGTRLLVL.

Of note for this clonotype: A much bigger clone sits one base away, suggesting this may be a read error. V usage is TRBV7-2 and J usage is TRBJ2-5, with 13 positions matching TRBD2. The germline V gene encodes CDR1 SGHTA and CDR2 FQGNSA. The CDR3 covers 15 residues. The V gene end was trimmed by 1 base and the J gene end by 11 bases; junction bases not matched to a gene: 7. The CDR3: CASSLELAGGNEQYF. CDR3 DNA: TGTGCCAGCAGCTTAGAACTAGCGGGGGGGAATGAGCAGTACTTC.

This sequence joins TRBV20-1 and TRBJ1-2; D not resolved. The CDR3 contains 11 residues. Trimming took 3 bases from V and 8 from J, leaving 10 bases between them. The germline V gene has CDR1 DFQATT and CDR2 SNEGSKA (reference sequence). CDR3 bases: TGCAGTGCTAGGGCGGTAGGGGGCTACACCTTC. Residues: CSARAVGGYTF.

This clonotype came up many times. The CDR3 DNA sequence: TGCAGTGCTAGAGATTTGGGTCTCAGAGGAAACACCATATATTTT. This translates into CSARDLGLRGNTIYF. This chain links TRBV20-1 with TRBJ1-3; D unclear. CDR1 is DFQATT, CDR2 SNEGSKA, per germline (reference sequence). The CDR3 contains 15 residues. V was pared by 0 bases and J by 4 bases, with 13 bases between.

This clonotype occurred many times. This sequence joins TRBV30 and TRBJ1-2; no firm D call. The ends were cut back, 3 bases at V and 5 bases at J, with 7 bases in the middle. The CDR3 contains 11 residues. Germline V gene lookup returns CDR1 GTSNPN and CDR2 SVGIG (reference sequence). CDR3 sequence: CAWREQYGYTF. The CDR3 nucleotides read TGTGCCTGGAGGGAACAGTATGGCTACACCTTC.

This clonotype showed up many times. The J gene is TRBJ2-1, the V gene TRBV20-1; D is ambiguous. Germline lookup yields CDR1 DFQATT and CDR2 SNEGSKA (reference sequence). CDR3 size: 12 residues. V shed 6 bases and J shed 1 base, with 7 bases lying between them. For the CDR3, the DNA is TGCAGTGCACGCAGGTCCTACAATGAGCAGTTCTTC. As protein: CSARRSYNEQFF.